What follows describes a single T cell receptor beta chain. TCRdb's copy holds only in-frame clones and misses some; the assay was immunoSEQ multiplex PCR. The sample includes 500,000 or so clones, 87% seen only once; the top ten take 0.7%. This specimen belongs to a study of blood T cell repertoires in COVID-19. The sequencing input was PBMCs or T cells enriched from blood (not recorded which). The receptor's source is a woman aged 18-29 years who had recovered from COVID-19.

CDR3 amino acids: CASSPEGRGNQPQHF. CDR3 nucleotides: TGTGCCAGCTCACCAGAGGGCAGGGGGAATCAGCCCCAGCATTTT. J is TRBJ1-5 and V is TRBV18, with TRBD1 matching over 7 bases. Trimming took 2 bases from V and 4 from J; bases not matched to a gene: 5. The CDR3 is 15 residues long. CDR1 KGHSH and CDR2 LQKENI come from the germline V gene.